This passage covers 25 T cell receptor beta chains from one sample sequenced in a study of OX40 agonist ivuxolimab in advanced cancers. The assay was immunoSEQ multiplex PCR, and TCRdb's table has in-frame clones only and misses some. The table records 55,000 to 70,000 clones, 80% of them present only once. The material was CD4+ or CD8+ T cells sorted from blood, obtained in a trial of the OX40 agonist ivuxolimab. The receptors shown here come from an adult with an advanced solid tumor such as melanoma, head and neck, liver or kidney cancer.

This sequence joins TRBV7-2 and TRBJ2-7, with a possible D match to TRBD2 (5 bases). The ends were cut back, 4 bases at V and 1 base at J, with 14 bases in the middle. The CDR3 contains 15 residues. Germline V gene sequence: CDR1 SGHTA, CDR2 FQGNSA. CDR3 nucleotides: TGTGCCAGCAGCTCCTCCCGGGCGGGTTCCTACGAGCAGTACTTC. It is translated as CASSSSRAGSYEQYF.

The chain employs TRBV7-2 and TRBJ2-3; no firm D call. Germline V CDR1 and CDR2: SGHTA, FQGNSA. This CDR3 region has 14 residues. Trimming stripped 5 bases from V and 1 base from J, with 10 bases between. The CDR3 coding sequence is TGTGCCAGCAGCCGCGACTTTCGCACAGATACGCAGTATTTT. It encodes CASSRDFRTDTQYF.

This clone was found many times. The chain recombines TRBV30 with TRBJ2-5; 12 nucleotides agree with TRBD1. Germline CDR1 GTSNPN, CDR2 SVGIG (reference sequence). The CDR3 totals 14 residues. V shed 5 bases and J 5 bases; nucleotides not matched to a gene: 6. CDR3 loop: CAWGTGTGGETQYF. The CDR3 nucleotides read TGTGCCTGGGGGACCGGGACAGGGGGCGAGACCCAGTACTTC.

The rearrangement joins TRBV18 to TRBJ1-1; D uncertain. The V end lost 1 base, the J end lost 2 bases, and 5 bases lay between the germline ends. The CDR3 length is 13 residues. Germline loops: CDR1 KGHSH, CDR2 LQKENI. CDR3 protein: CASSPQTNTEAFF. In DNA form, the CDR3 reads TGTGCCAGCTCACCACAGACCAACACTGAAGCTTTCTTT.

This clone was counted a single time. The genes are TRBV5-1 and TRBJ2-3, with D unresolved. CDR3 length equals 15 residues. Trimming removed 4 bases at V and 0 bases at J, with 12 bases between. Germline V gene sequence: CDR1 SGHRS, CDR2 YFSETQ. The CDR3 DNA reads TGCGCCAGCAGCCGCCCAGGCCCTAGCACAGATACGCAGTATTTT. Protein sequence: CASSRPGPSTDTQYF.

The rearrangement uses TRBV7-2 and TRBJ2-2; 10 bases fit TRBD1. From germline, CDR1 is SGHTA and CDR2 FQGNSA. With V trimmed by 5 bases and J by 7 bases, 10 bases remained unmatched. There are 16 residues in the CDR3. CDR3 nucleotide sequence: TGTGCCAGCAGCATTCGACAGGGGGCGCGTAGCGGGGAGCTGTTTTTT. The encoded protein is CASSIRQGARSGELFF.

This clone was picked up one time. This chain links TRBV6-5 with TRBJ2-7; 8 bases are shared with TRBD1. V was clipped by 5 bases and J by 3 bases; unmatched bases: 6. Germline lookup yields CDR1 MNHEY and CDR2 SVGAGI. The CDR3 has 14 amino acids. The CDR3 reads CASSERTGYYEQYF. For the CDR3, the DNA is TGTGCCAGCAGTGAGAGGACAGGGTACTACGAGCAGTACTTC.

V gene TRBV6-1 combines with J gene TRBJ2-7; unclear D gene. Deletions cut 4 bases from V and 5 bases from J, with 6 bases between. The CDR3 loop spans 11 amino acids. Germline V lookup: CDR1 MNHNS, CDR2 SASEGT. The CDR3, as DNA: TGTGCCAGCAGTGGCCTGCACGAGCAGTACTTC. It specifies CASSGLHEQYF.

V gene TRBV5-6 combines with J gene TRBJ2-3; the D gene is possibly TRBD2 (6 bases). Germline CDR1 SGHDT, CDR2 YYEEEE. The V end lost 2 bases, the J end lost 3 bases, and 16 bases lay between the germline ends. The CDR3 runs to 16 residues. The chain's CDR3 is CASSFQGREATDTQYF. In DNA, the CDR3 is TGTGCCAGCAGCTTTCAAGGCAGGGAGGCTACAGATACGCAGTATTTT.

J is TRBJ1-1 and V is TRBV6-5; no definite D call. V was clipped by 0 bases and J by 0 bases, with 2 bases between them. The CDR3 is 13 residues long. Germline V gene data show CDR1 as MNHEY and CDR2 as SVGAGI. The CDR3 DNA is TGTGCCAGCAGTTACTCCGTGAACACTGAAGCTTTCTTT. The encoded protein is CASSYSVNTEAFF.

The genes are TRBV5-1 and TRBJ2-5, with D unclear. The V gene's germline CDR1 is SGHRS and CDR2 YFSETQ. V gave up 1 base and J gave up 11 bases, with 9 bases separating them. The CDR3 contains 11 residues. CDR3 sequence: CASSLNREQYF. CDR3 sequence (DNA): TGCGCCAGCAGCTTGAATCGAGAGCAGTACTTC.

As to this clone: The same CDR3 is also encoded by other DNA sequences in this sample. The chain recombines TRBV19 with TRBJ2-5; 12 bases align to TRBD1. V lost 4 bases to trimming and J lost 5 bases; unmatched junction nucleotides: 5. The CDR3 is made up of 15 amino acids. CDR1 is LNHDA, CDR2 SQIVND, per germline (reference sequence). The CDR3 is CASSTGTGGLETQYF. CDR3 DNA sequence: TGTGCCAGTAGTACGGGGACAGGGGGCTTGGAGACCCAGTACTTC.

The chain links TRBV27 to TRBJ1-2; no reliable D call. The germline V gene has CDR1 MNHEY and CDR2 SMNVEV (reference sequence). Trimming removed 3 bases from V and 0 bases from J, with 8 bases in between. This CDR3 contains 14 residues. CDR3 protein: CASSFSGTNYGYTF. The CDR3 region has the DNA TGTGCCAGCAGTTTCTCAGGAACTAACTATGGCTACACCTTC.

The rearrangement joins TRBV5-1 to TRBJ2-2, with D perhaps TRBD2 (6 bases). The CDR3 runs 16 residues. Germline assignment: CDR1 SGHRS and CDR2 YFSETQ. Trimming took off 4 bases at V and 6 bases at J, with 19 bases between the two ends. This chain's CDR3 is CASSIRRLEIAGELFF. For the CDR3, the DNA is TGCGCCAGCAGCATTCGGCGACTAGAGATCGCCGGGGAGCTGTTTTTT.

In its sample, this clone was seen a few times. The CDR3, as DNA: TGTGCCAGCTGCGACAAGTTGCACACTGAAGCTTTCTTT. Amino acids: CASCDKLHTEAFF. This chain connects TRBV18 to TRBJ1-1; no definite D call. CDR1 and CDR2 from the germline V gene are KGHSH and LQKENI. V lost 7 bases, J lost 3 bases, and 12 bases lay in between. The CDR3 loop spans 13 amino acids.

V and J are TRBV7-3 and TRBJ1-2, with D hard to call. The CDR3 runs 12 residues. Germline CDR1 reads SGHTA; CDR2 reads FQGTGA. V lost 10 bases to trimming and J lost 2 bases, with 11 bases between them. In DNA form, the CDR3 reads TGTGCCAACGCCTTGGGGAACTATGGCTACACCTTC. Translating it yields CANALGNYGYTF. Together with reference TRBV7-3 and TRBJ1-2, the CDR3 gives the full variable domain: GAGVSQTPSNKVTEKGKYVELRCDPISGHTALYWYRQSLGQGPEFLIYFQGTGAADDSGLPNDRFFAVRPEGSVSTLKIQRTERGDSAVYLCANALGNYGYTFGSGTRLTVV.

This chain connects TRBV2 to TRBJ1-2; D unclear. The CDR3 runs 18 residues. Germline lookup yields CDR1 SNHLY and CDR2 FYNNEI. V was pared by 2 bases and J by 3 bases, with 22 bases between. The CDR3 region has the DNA TGTGCCAGCAGTGAAAGGGCGAGTGCGGGCCCTTGGGACTATGGCTACACCTTC. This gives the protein CASSERASAGPWDYGYTF.

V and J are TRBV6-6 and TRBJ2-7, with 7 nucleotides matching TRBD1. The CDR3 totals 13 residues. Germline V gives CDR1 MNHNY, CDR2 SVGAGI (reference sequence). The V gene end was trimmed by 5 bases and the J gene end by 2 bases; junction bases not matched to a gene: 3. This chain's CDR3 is CASSRDSPYEQYF. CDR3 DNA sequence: TGTGCCAGCAGTCGGGACAGCCCCTACGAGCAGTACTTC.

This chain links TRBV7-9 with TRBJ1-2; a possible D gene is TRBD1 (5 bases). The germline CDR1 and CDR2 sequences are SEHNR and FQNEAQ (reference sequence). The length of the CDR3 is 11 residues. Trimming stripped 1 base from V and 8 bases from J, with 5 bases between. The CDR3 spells CASSLDRGYTF. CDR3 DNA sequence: TGTGCCAGCAGCTTAGACAGGGGCTACACCTTC.

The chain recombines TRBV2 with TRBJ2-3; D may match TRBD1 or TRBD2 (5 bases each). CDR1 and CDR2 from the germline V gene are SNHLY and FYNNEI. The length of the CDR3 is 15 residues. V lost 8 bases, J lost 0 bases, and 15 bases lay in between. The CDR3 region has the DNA TGTGCCAGCCCAAGAGGGGTACAAAGCACAGATACGCAGTATTTT. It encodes CASPRGVQSTDTQYF.

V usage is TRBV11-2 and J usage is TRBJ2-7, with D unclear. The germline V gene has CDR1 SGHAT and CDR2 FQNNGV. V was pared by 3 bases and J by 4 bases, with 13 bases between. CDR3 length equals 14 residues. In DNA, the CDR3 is TGTGCCAGCAGCTTCTCTGACCGAGTTTACGAGCAGTACTTC. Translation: CASSFSDRVYEQYF.

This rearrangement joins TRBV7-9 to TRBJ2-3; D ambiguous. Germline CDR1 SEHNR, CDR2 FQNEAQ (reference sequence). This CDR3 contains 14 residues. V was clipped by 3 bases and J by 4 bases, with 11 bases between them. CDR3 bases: TGTGCCAGCAGCTTTATGATTACGTCAGATACGCAGTATTTT. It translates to CASSFMITSDTQYF.

The CDR3 DNA reads as TGTGCCAGCAGACCCGGACCGGACTTCGGCCCCCTCCACTTT. Translated, it gives CASRPGPDFGPLHF. This chain links TRBV2 with TRBJ1-6; D remains unclear. The ends were cut back, 6 bases at V and 13 bases at J, with 19 bases in the middle. CDR3 length: 14 residues. The germline CDR1 and CDR2 sequences are SNHLY and FYNNEI. Supplemented by reference TRBV2 and TRBJ1-6, the full variable domain reads EPEVTQTPSHQVTQMGQEVILRCVPISNHLYFYWYRQILGQKVEFLVSFYNNEISEKSEIFDDQFSVERPDGSNFTLKIRSTKLEDSAMYFCASRPGPDFGPLHFGNGTRLTVT.

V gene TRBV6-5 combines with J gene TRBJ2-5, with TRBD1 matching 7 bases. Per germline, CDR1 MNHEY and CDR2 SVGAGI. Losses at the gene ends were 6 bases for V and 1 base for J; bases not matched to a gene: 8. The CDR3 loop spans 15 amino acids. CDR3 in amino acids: CASSRRGPVQETQYF. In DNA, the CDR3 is TGTGCCAGCAGCCGAAGGGGGCCTGTCCAAGAGACCCAGTACTTC.

CDR3 amino acids: CASSSLVRWGRETQYF. The CDR3 DNA is TGTGCCAGCAGCTCTCTAGTGAGGTGGGGACGCGAGACCCAGTACTTC. This rearrangement joins TRBV11-2 to TRBJ2-5; D possibly matches TRBD1 or TRBD2 (5 bases each). V lost 4 bases and J 5 bases, leaving 20 bases between the germline ends. Germline values: CDR1 SGHAT, CDR2 FQNNGV. The CDR3 is 16 residues long.